The text below deals with one TCR beta chain. Its antigen is not identified. This entry comes from a study of T cell responses to AZD1222 COVID-19 vaccine. General study findings and limits: Increased Spike-specific TCR breadth and depth were observed after two AZD1222 doses. A mostly white British donor set with more females was recruited, and clonal diversity was possibly underestimated. Baseline serostatus was positive in only six or seven AZD1222 recipients. Scientists sampled the repertoires only once the peak T cell response had passed.

This CDR3 has 18 residues. Trimming took 3 bases from V and 1 from J; bases not matched to a gene: 9. Germline loops: CDR1 SEHNR, CDR2 FQNEAQ (reference sequence). Using immunoSEQ multiplex PCR, the repertoire was profiled, and TCRdb retains in-frame clones only, with some absent. The sample has roughly 100,000 clones; 88% are singletons. This rearrangement joins TRBV7-9 to TRBJ2-3; 11 bases are shared with TRBD2. Sequencing was performed on peripheral blood, taken on day 0 of AZD1222 vaccination. This TCR derives from an adult in good health. Written as DNA, the CDR3 is TGTGCCAGCAGCTTGGGATTACTAGCGGGAGTTGGCACAGATACGCAGTATTTT. Protein product: CASSLGLLAGVGTDTQYF.